This T cell receptor beta chain was observed in a study of T cells in Graves' hyperthyroidism and ophthalmopathy. Study background: Peripheral blood was collected at initial diagnosis, before any treatment.

PBMCs were sourced from approximately 9.3 ml fresh peripheral blood. CDR3 size: 17 residues. CDR1 and CDR2 from the germline V gene are SGDLS and YYNGEE. The V end lost 3 bases, the J end lost 0 bases, and 15 bases lay between the germline ends. RNA transcripts were the template for amplifying TCR beta CDR3 regions. Researchers ran a first-round RT-PCR on the TCR CDR3 using the HTBI primer set. TCRdb itself ran the multiplex PCR reads through MiXCR, one entry per CDR3 protein. The sample lists approximately 640,000 distinct CDR3 sequences, 15% to 20% occurring once. The V gene is TRBV9, the J gene TRBJ2-2; no definite D call. Sequencing was done on a sample of blood. The source is a woman in her twenties or thirties with Graves' hyperthyroidism. The CDR3: CASSEPITDPNTGELFF. The CDR3 bases are TGTGCCAGCAGCGAACCTATAACTGACCCGAACACCGGGGAGCTGTTTTTT.